This passage covers 10 T cell receptor beta chains from one sample sequenced in a study of shared clonotypes between healthy human individuals. The repertoire was sequenced with immunoSEQ multiplex PCR; TCRdb's copy has only in-frame clones and lacks some. The table lists about 2.3 million clones, around 90% of them singletons. The specimen sequenced was naive CD4+ T cells from PBMCs. Indicated subset: CD45RA+ positively selected. These TCRs come from a young man in good health. Some clones in this sample may be carry-over from other donors' samples.

The V and J genes are TRBV15 and TRBJ1-4, with D uncertain. In germline, CDR1 is LNHNV, CDR2 YYDKDF (reference sequence). Trimming took 0 bases from V and 8 from J, leaving 19 bases between them. The CDR3 is 17 amino acids. This CDR3 reads CATSRDRRRVLGEKLFF. CDR3 DNA sequence: TGTGCCACCAGCAGAGATAGACGGCGGGTCCTAGGGGAAAAACTGTTTTTT.

The chain combines TRBV6-1 with TRBJ1-1; D is ambiguous. This CDR3 has 12 amino acids. V was pared by 8 bases and J by 3 bases, with 10 bases between. The V gene's germline CDR1 is MNHNS and CDR2 SASEGT. CDR3 sequence reads: CASGESHTEAFF. CDR3 nucleotides: TGTGCCAGCGGGGAGTCTCACACTGAAGCTTTCTTT.

The genes are TRBV5-6 and TRBJ1-5, with TRBD1 matching 10 bases. Germline values: CDR1 SGHDT, CDR2 YYEEEE. V was clipped by 4 bases and J by 7 bases; unmatched bases: 5. The CDR3 loop spans 14 amino acids. Written as DNA, the CDR3 is TGTGCCAGCAGCCGAGACAGGGGGCGGCAGCCCCAGCATTTT. Amino acid sequence: CASSRDRGRQPQHF.

The chain links TRBV30 to TRBJ2-2; D is unresolved. V was pared by 3 bases and J by 6 bases, with 5 bases between. Germline loops: CDR1 GTSNPN, CDR2 SVGIG (reference sequence). This CDR3 contains 11 residues. The CDR3: CAWSTPGELFF. DNA of the CDR3: TGTGCCTGGAGCACTCCCGGGGAGCTGTTTTTT.

The chain is built from TRBV14 and TRBJ2-1; D is unclear. The CDR3 consists of 14 residues. V shed 0 bases and J shed 3 bases, with 6 bases lying between them. Germline V gene lookup returns CDR1 SGHDN and CDR2 FVKESK. CDR3 region: CASSQDRVYNEQFF. DNA for the CDR3: TGTGCCAGCAGCCAAGATAGGGTCTACAATGAGCAGTTCTTC.

The chain carries TRBV2 and TRBJ2-3; D is unresolved. V was clipped by 7 bases and J by 3 bases, with 8 bases between them. Germline-derived CDR1 and CDR2 are SNHLY and FYNNEI. The CDR3 extends over 12 amino acids. In DNA, the CDR3 is TGTGCCAGCACGATAGGGACAGATACGCAGTATTTT. It specifies CASTIGTDTQYF.

In the case of this clone: Other DNA sequences from this sample encode an identical CDR3 as well. The V gene is TRBV28, the J gene TRBJ2-5; D possibly matches TRBD1 or TRBD2 (5 bases each). The germline gives CDR1 MDHEN, CDR2 SYDVKM. V lost 6 bases and J lost 1, with 15 bases in between. This CDR3 contains 15 residues. Here the CDR3 reads CASSSPGQSQETQYF. The CDR3 region has the DNA TGTGCCAGCAGCTCCCCGGGGCAGTCCCAAGAGACCCAGTACTTC.

The chain joins TRBV7-2 to TRBJ2-2; 11 bases fit TRBD1. CDR1 and CDR2 (germline): SGHTA, FQGNSA. The CDR3 runs to 16 residues. Losses at the gene ends were 6 bases for V and 4 bases for J; bases not matched to a gene: 7. CDR3 nucleotides: TGTGCCAGCAGGCCTAGGACAGGGGGCATCACCGGGGAGCTGTTTTTT. Protein product: CASRPRTGGITGELFF. The full variable domain, in which reference TRBV7-2 and TRBJ2-2 provide the parts outside the CDR3, is GAGVSQSPSNKVTEKGKDVELRCDPISGHTALYWYRQSLGQGLEFLIYFQGNSAPDKSGLPSDRFSAERTGGSVSTLTIQRTQQEDSAVYLCASRPRTGGITGELFFGEGSRLTVL.

The chain recombines TRBV28 with TRBJ2-7, with no clear D. V was pared by 1 base and J by 5 bases, with 12 bases between. Germline CDR1 reads MDHEN; CDR2 reads SYDVKM. The CDR3 consists of 14 residues. The CDR3 DNA reads TGTGCCAGCAGTTTATCCCAAAACCTGGACGAGCAGTACTTC. Its translation is CASSLSQNLDEQYF.

The V call is TRBV11-3, the J call TRBJ2-7, with D uncertain. Germline lookup yields CDR1 SGHNT and CDR2 YENEEA. Between the trimmed V and J ends, which lost 2 bases and 10 bases, there was a span of 15 bases. This CDR3 is built from 13 residues. In DNA form, the CDR3 reads TGTGCCAGCAGCTTACTCCCCCAGTCCCCCCAGTACTTC. Residues: CASSLLPQSPQYF.